Listed below are T cell receptor beta chains from one sample, sequenced in a study of cytomegalovirus exposure and HLA in healthy donors. The table came from immunoSEQ multiplex PCR; TCRdb's copy has only in-frame clones and leaves some out. The sample records 210,000 or so clones, about 85% being singletons. Sequences were obtained from PBMCs. The receptor source for this set is a woman aged 50 to 60 in good health and CMV-seropositive. The CDR3 runs from the conserved cysteine through the conserved F or W. D genes are given only for firm matches.

v_call,cdr3_length,j_call,d_call,cdr3_nt,cdr3_aa
TRBV11-2,15,TRBJ1-1,TRBD1,TGTGCCAGCAGCTTAGCAGCAGGGGGAAGCACTGAAGCTTTCTTT,CASSLAAGGSTEAFF
TRBV9,16,TRBJ2-3,TRBD2,TGTGCCAGCAGCCCCGGGACTAGCGGACTTAGCGGGCCGCAGTATTTT,CASSPGTSGLSGPQYF
TRBV4-1,15,TRBJ1-5,NA,TGCGCCAGCAGCCAAGAAGACAGGAGCAATCAGCCCCAGCATTTT,CASSQEDRSNQPQHF
TRBV6-5,12,TRBJ1-1,TRBD1,TGTGCCACAGGGGGACGAGGTACTGAAGCTTTCTTT,CATGGRGTEAFF
TRBV7-2,13,TRBJ2-7,NA,TGTGCCAGCAGCAAACAGAATTCCTACGAGCAGTACTTC,CASSKQNSYEQYF
TRBV27,13,TRBJ1-6,NA,TGTGCCAGCAGCGTCCAGGGTAATTCACCCCTCCACTTT,CASSVQGNSPLHF
TRBV9,16,TRBJ1-5,TRBD1,TGTGCCAGCAGCAATTCCCGGACAGGGGGCGATCAGCCCCAGCATTTT,CASSNSRTGGDQPQHF
TRBV5-1,16,TRBJ2-1,TRBD2,TGCGCCAGCAGCTCAAATCTAGCGGCCTCCTACAATGAGCAGTTCTTC,CASSSNLAASYNEQFF
TRBV27,15,TRBJ1-5,NA,TGTGCCAGCAGTTTATCTAAACTTCTCGGGCAGCCCCAGCATTTT,CASSLSKLLGQPQHF
TRBV6-1,12,TRBJ1-1,TRBD1,TGTGCCAGCGGGGACAGGGACACTGAAGCTTTCTTT,CASGDRDTEAFF
TRBV7-2,13,TRBJ1-4,NA,TGTGCCAGCAGGTCCCCAGCGGGAGAAAAACTGTTTTTT,CASRSPAGEKLFF
TRBV19,16,TRBJ1-4,TRBD1,TGTGCCAGCTATGGGACAGCCCTTGATTATAATGAAAAACTGTTTTTT,CASYGTALDYNEKLFF
TRBV5-4,13,TRBJ1-2,NA,TGTGCCAGCAGCCCGCGGGTAAACTATGGCTACACCTTC,CASSPRVNYGYTF
TRBV18,19,TRBJ2-3,TRBD2,TGTGCCAGCTCACCAGGCCCCCCTGGGGGTAGCGGGGGCGAAGATACGCAGTATTTT,CASSPGPPGGSGGEDTQYF
TRBV6-1,14,TRBJ2-3,TRBD2,TGTGCCAGCAGGGACGGACTAGCGGATAATACGCAGTATTTT,CASRDGLADNTQYF
TRBV28,16,TRBJ1-5,NA,TGTGCCAGCAGTTTAAGGGGGACGGTAATGAATCAGCCCCAGCATTTT,CASSLRGTVMNQPQHF
TRBV5-4,16,TRBJ2-3,TRBD1,TGTGCCAGCAGCTTAAGCCGGGACAGGGTCACAGATACGCAGTATTTT,CASSLSRDRVTDTQYF
TRBV29-1,15,TRBJ2-4,NA,TGCAGCGTTGAAACGGTTCTACTAGCCAAAAACATTCAGTACTTC,CSVETVLLAKNIQYF